Shown below are 30 T cell receptor beta chains from a single sample sequenced in a study of CD8+CD57+ T cells in acquired aplastic anemia (dated by TCRdb to about 2018). The instrument was an Illumina HiSeq 2000. TCR beta VDJ combination and CDR3 sequence profiling used genomic DNA as the template. Using fastp at Q25 and MiXCR, TCRdb reprocessed the public reads and kept productive beta chains. Every entry covers one CDR3 protein and lists the most common genes and DNA from its rows. This sample lists about 160,000 distinct CDR3 sequences; 40% to 55% were detected once. The ten largest clones add up to around 2.9% of the sample. Patients chosen for sequencing had shown expansion of CD8+CD57+ cells by flow cytometry. Sequences were obtained from sorted CD4+, CD8+, or CD8+CD57+ T cells (not recorded which) from PBMCs. The receptors were gathered from a human donor with aplastic anemia.

CDR3: CSVEEWYNEQFF. DNA of the CDR3: TGCAGCGTTGAAGAGTGGTACAATGAGCAGTTCTTC. The chain combines TRBV29-1 with TRBJ2-1; D remains unclear. Germline assignment: CDR1 SQVTM and CDR2 ANQGSEA. V lost 0 bases and J lost 4, with 4 bases in between. This CDR3 comprises 12 residues.

The chain combines TRBV11-2 with TRBJ2-7; TRBD1 matches 10 bases. The CDR3 totals 16 residues. V shed 5 bases and J 2 bases; nucleotides not matched to a gene: 9. Germline V gene data show CDR1 as SGHAT and CDR2 as FQNNGV. The CDR3 spells CASSEKGQGVTYEQYF. CDR3 nucleotides: TGTGCCAGCAGCGAAAAAGGACAGGGGGTCACCTACGAGCAGTACTTC. Looking up the rest from reference TRBV11-2 and TRBJ2-7 gives the full variable domain: EAGVAQSPRYKIIEKRQSVAFWCNPISGHATLYWYQQILGQGPKLLIQFQNNGVVDDSQLPKDRFSAERLKGVDSTLKIQPAKLEDSAVYLCASSEKGQGVTYEQYFGPGTRLTVT.

The chain is built from TRBV10-3 and TRBJ2-2; a weak D match, TRBD2 (5 bases). Trimming pared 10 bases from V and 2 bases from J, leaving 8 bases between. The CDR3 extends over 12 amino acids. CDR1 is ENHRY, CDR2 SYGVKD, per germline. The CDR3 DNA reads as TGTGCCACCGAGGGAAACACCGGGGAGCTGTTTTTT. Protein sequence: CATEGNTGELFF.

The table lists this clonotype with a few counts. One base away lies a much larger clone, so this may be a sequencing read error. Given the absence of the conserved phenylalanine or tryptophan at the CDR3 end, a read error is likely. J is TRBJ2-7 and V is TRBV5-1, with 9 bases fitting TRBD1. After removal of 0 bases from V and 5 bases from J, the junction contained 6 bases not matched to a gene. The CDR3 covers 15 residues. Looked up from germline, CDR1 is SGHRS and CDR2 is YFSETQ. The CDR3 spells CASSLDGTGWNEQYL. The CDR3 DNA reads TGCGCCAGCAGCTTGGACGGGACAGGGTGGAACGAGCAGTACCTC.

In this sample, this clonotype is medium-sized. V usage is TRBV2 and J usage is TRBJ2-5, with TRBD2 matching over 8 bases. The CDR3 is 15 residues long. Germline V gene lookup returns CDR1 SNHLY and CDR2 FYNNEI. The ends lost 5 bases at V and 4 bases at J; junction bases unmatched: 9. CDR3 in amino acids: CASSREGTMGETQYF. The CDR3 nucleotides read TGTGCCAGCAGTCGGGAGGGGACCATGGGAGAGACCCAGTACTTC.

The table lists this clonotype with many counts. The chain uses TRBV4-1 and TRBJ2-5; 10 nucleotides agree with TRBD2. Germline V CDR1 and CDR2: MGHRA, YSYEKL. The CDR3 runs to 15 residues. J gave up 2 bases and V 4 bases, and 4 bases lay outside the gene matches. CDR3 nucleotide sequence: TGCGCCAGCAGCCGCGGACTAGCGGCTCAAGAGACCCAGTACTTC. It specifies CASSRGLAAQETQYF.

Many counts were recorded for this clonotype. The chain couples TRBV30 to TRBJ1-6; D is undetermined. From germline, CDR1 is GTSNPN and CDR2 SVGIG (reference sequence). This CDR3 comprises 11 residues. Trimming removed 3 bases at V and 15 bases at J, with 12 bases between. The DNA of the CDR3 is TGTGCCTGGAGAACGACGGAATACCTCCACTTT. Protein sequence: CAWRTTEYLHF.

This clonotype was picked up many times. The V gene is TRBV5-1, the J gene TRBJ1-6, with TRBD1 as a possible D gene (5 bases). Trimming took off 7 bases at V and 5 bases at J, with 13 bases between the two ends. This CDR3 contains 14 residues. Germline CDR1 is SGHRS and CDR2 is YFSETQ. The DNA for the CDR3 is TGCGCCAGCGCGGGGACGGTCGATAATTCACCCCTCCACTTT. Amino acid sequence: CASAGTVDNSPLHF.

This clonotype was observed many times. The chain combines TRBV5-4 with TRBJ2-5; 8 bases line up with TRBD1. CDR3 length: 15 residues. V trimming: 6 bases; J trimming: 4 bases; junction bases outside the gene matches: 11. The germline V gene has CDR1 SGHNT and CDR2 YYREEE (reference sequence). CDR3 sequence reads: CASTRGAGGGETQYF. CDR3 bases: TGTGCCAGCACCCGAGGGGCAGGGGGCGGAGAGACCCAGTACTTC.

This clonotype was seen at least ten times. The chain couples TRBV20-1 to TRBJ2-2; D may be TRBD1 (5 bases). Germline loops: CDR1 DFQATT, CDR2 SNEGSKA (reference sequence). The germline V and J ends were trimmed by 6 bases and 7 bases, with 9 bases remaining between them. This CDR3 contains 11 residues. In nucleotides, the CDR3 is TGCAGTGCCGGACAACACGGGGAGCTGTTTTTT. This encodes CSAGQHGELFF.

This clonotype came up many times. The V call is TRBV11-3, the J call TRBJ1-2; D may be TRBD1 (5 bases). The CDR3 runs 15 residues. The V gene's germline CDR1 is SGHNT and CDR2 YENEEA. V gave up 1 base and J gave up 0 bases, with 9 bases separating them. The CDR3 DNA reads as TGTGCCAGCAGCTTAGGACAGAACTCTAACTATGGCTACACCTTC. Its translation: CASSLGQNSNYGYTF.

There are many counts of this clonotype. This rearrangement joins TRBV5-1 to TRBJ2-3, with D uncertain. Trimming removed 4 bases from V and 6 bases from J, with 15 bases in between. The CDR3 spans 14 residues. In germline, CDR1 is SGHRS, CDR2 YFSETQ. The CDR3 reads CASSPRLQPDTQYF. The CDR3 DNA reads TGCGCCAGCAGCCCCCGGCTACAACCCGATACGCAGTATTTT.

CDR3 protein: CASSQGAGNEQFF. The CDR3 DNA reads TGTGCCAGCAGCCAGGGGGCTGGGAATGAGCAGTTCTTC. This chain joins TRBV7-6 and TRBJ2-1; 8 nucleotides match TRBD1. The CDR3 runs to 13 residues. V gave up 5 bases and J gave up 7 bases; unmatched junction bases: 4. Germline CDR1 is SGHVS and CDR2 is FNYEAQ.

The chain employs TRBV9 and TRBJ1-6; no reliable D call. The CDR3 spans 14 residues. Trimming left V 4 bases short and J 9 bases short, with 14 bases between. CDR1 and CDR2 (germline): SGDLS, YYNGEE. CDR3 coding DNA: TGTGCCAGCAGCACAGCAGCGGCTGGTTCACCCCTCCACTTT. Residues: CASSTAAAGSPLHF. The whole variable domain, remainder taken from reference TRBV9 and TRBJ1-6, is DSGVTQTPKHLITATGQRVTLRCSPRSGDLSVYWYQQSLDQGLQFLIQYYNGEERAKGNILERFSAQQFPDLHSELNLSSLELGDSALYFCASSTAAAGSPLHFGNGTRLTVT.

On this clonotype: A much bigger clone sits one base away, suggesting this may be a read error. V gene TRBV5-1 combines with J gene TRBJ2-4; 7 nucleotides align to TRBD1. V shed 4 bases, J shed 9 bases, and the junction held 10 bases outside the gene matches. In germline, CDR1 is SGHRS, CDR2 YFSETQ. The CDR3 length is 14 residues. CDR3 in DNA: TGCGCCAGCAGCATCGCTACAGGGGAAACCATTCAGTACTTC. Amino acid sequence: CASSIATGETIQYF.

The chain combines TRBV28 with TRBJ1-1; no clear D gene. V gave up 3 bases and J gave up 6 bases, with 11 bases separating them. This CDR3 has 13 residues. Germline lookup yields CDR1 MDHEN and CDR2 SYDVKM. The CDR3 sequence is CASSFLARPEAFF. The CDR3 DNA follows: TGTGCCAGCAGTTTTTTGGCTAGGCCTGAAGCTTTCTTT.

The chain uses TRBV2 and TRBJ1-2, with 8 bases that match TRBD1. Germline V CDR1 and CDR2: SNHLY, FYNNEI. The CDR3 has 14 amino acids. Losses at the gene ends were 8 bases for V and 7 bases for J; bases not matched to a gene: 12. The DNA of the CDR3 is TGTGCCAGCCTCCCCCACCGGACAGGGATTGGCTACACCTTC. Translation: CASLPHRTGIGYTF.

The gene calls are TRBV15 and TRBJ2-2, with 8 bases fitting TRBD2. CDR1 is LNHNV and CDR2 is YYDKDF in the germline V gene (reference sequence). This CDR3 comprises 15 residues. Losses at the gene ends were 2 bases for V and 4 bases for J; bases not matched to a gene: 3. This chain's CDR3 is CATSRPLAGTGELFF. The CDR3 region has the DNA TGTGCCACCAGCAGACCTCTAGCGGGCACCGGGGAGCTGTTTTTT.

At least ten counts were recorded for this clonotype. The J gene is TRBJ2-1, the V gene TRBV6-1, with a weak D call TRBD2 (5 bases). The CDR3 runs 12 residues. V was clipped by 7 bases and J by 5 bases, with 9 bases between them. Per germline, CDR1 MNHNS and CDR2 SASEGT. CDR3 protein: CASTRGDNEQFF. CDR3 DNA sequence: TGTGCCAGCACCCGGGGAGACAATGAGCAGTTCTTC.

This clonotype has a count of ten or more. The rearrangement links TRBV12-3 or TRBV12-4 to TRBJ2-2; D remains unclear. V was shortened by 3 bases and J by 6 bases, with 8 bases between the two germline ends. The CDR3 is made up of 13 amino acids. Here the CDR3 DNA reads TGTGCCAGCAGTTTCAGGTTGCCCGGGGAGCTGTTTTTT. This sequence encodes CASSFRLPGELFF.

As concerns this clonotype: A much larger clone differs by one base, so this may be a read error. The rearrangement joins TRBV5-1 to TRBJ1-4, with 8 bases lining up with TRBD1. Germline lookup yields CDR1 SGHRS and CDR2 YFSETQ. CDR3 length: 16 amino acids. The CDR3 protein is CASSLAPTGANENLFF. The CDR3, as DNA: TGCGCCAGCAGCTTGGCCCCGACAGGGGCTAATGAAAACCTGTTTTTT.

This clonotype was found a few times. The chain employs TRBV27 and TRBJ2-3; 12 bases map to TRBD2. The CDR3 spans 18 residues. Trimming at V came to 3 bases and at J to 0 bases, leaving 7 bases not matched to a gene. The germline gives CDR1 MNHEY, CDR2 SMNVEV (reference sequence). The chain's CDR3 is CASSLRLAGGPSTDTQYF. CDR3 in DNA: TGTGCCAGCAGTTTGAGGCTAGCGGGAGGGCCTAGCACAGATACGCAGTATTTT.

This clonotype has just a few counts. The chain uses TRBV7-8 and TRBJ2-3; no clear D gene. Germline V gene sequence: CDR1 SGHVS, CDR2 FQNEAQ. V was cut by 0 bases and J by 4 bases, with 5 bases left in between. The CDR3 extends over 13 amino acids. The CDR3 loop reads CASSLAPADTQYF. The DNA for the CDR3 is TGTGCCAGCAGCTTAGCCCCGGCAGATACGCAGTATTTT.

The chain has TRBV12-3 or TRBV12-4 and TRBJ1-1, with TRBD1 as a possible D gene (6 bases). There are 16 residues in the CDR3. V lost 5 bases and J lost 1, with 17 bases in between. The CDR3 DNA reads as TGTGCCAGCAGTGGCCCAGCGACAGGCCCGAACACTGAAGCTTTCTTT. Translation gives CASSGPATGPNTEAFF.

The CDR3 spells CASSERGYEQYF. The CDR3 DNA reads TGTGCCAGCAGTGAAAGAGGATACGAGCAGTACTTC. The chain carries TRBV2 and TRBJ2-7; no clear D. The germline V and J ends were trimmed by 2 bases and 4 bases, with 6 bases remaining between them. Germline values: CDR1 SNHLY, CDR2 FYNNEI. The CDR3 contains 12 residues.

The rearrangement links TRBV20-1 to TRBJ2-1; 9 nucleotides align to TRBD2. Germline CDR1 and CDR2: DFQATT and SNEGSKA (reference sequence). Trimming took 2 bases from V and 6 from J; bases not matched to a gene: 8. The CDR3 has 15 residues. CDR3 in amino acids: CSARPLAGRGNEQFF. The DNA for the CDR3 is TGCAGTGCTAGACCGCTAGCGGGAAGGGGCAATGAGCAGTTCTTC.

The J gene is TRBJ1-6, the V gene TRBV7-6; D possibly corresponds to TRBD1 (6 bases). The CDR3 sequence is 16 residues long. The germline V and J ends were trimmed by 2 bases and 7 bases, with 15 bases remaining between them. Germline lookup yields CDR1 SGHVS and CDR2 FNYEAQ. The CDR3 nucleotides read TGTGCCAGCAGCTTACAGGGAGGGCAGGGGAATTCACCCCTCCACTTT. This gives the protein CASSLQGGQGNSPLHF.

This clonotype was found many times. The V call is TRBV28, the J call TRBJ2-1, with D possibly being TRBD1 or TRBD2 (5 bases each). The CDR3 length is 15 residues. Trimming pared 8 bases from V and 4 bases from J, leaving 18 bases between. Germline V gene lookup returns CDR1 MDHEN and CDR2 SYDVKM. Written as DNA, the CDR3 is TGTGCCAGCCCACCGAGGCAGGGAGAATACAATGAGCAGTTCTTC. Amino acid sequence: CASPPRQGEYNEQFF. Together with reference TRBV28 and TRBJ2-1, the CDR3 gives the full variable domain: DVKVTQSSRYLVKRTGEKVFLECVQDMDHENMFWYRQDPGLGLRLIYFSYDVKMKEKGDIPEGYSVSREKKERFSLILESASTNQTSMYLCASPPRQGEYNEQFFGPGTRLTVL.

The J gene is TRBJ1-1, the V gene TRBV11-1; 7 bases line up with TRBD1. With V trimmed by 2 bases and J by 0 bases, 9 bases remained unmatched. The CDR3 extends over 17 amino acids. The germline CDR1 and CDR2 sequences are SGHAT and FQDESV (reference sequence). The CDR3 coding sequence is TGTGCCAGCAGCTTACCGGGACAGACACCAATGAACACTGAAGCTTTCTTT. Its translation is CASSLPGQTPMNTEAFF.

With respect to this clonotype: A much larger clone differs by one base, so this may be a read error. V and J are TRBV19 and TRBJ1-1, with D perhaps TRBD1 (5 bases). The length of the CDR3 is 17 residues. CDR1 LNHDA and CDR2 SQIVND come from the germline V gene (reference sequence). CDR3: CASSILDNYLPNTEASF. The CDR3 DNA reads as TGTGCCAGTAGTATCTTGGACAATTACTTACCGAACACTGAAGCTTCCTTT.